These T cell receptor beta chains were read from a single sample in a study of blood T cell repertoires in COVID-19. Method: immunoSEQ multiplex PCR; TCRdb's copy keeps in-frame clones and lacks some. The top ten clones hold 6.6% of a sample with around 68,000 clones, roughly 91% of them seen once. The sample taken for sequencing was peripheral blood. These receptors came from a man aged 45-65 years with active COVID-19. Both conserved end residues are part of each CDR3. D genes are given only for firm matches. Size values are once, few and many counts, or a class for expanded clones, and some rows have none.

j_call,d_call,v_call,clone_size,cdr3_nt,cdr3_aa
TRBJ2-7,.,TRBV6-2/TRBV6-3,.,TGTGCCAGCAGTTTACTGCAGGCTCTCTACGAGCAGTACTTC,CASSLLQALYEQYF
TRBJ1-2,.,TRBV5-1,.,TGCGCCAGCAGCTTGGGGGGCAGCTTCAACTATGGCTACACCTTC,CASSLGGSFNYGYTF
TRBJ1-1,.,TRBV6-5,.,TGTGCCAGCAGTTATGCCGGGACACCCGGTGGGAAGGCTTTCTTT,CASSYAGTPGGKAFF
TRBJ2-1,TRBD2,TRBV27,.,TGTGCCAGCAGTTCCCCTGCTAGCGGGGGGGCCCATGAGCAGTTCTTC,CASSSPASGGAHEQFF
TRBJ1-4,TRBD1,TRBV28,.,TGTGCCAGCAGTTTGCCGGGGACAGGGAGGACTAATGAAAAACTGTTTTTT,CASSLPGTGRTNEKLFF
TRBJ1-3,.,TRBV9,.,TGTGCCAGCAGCGTAGAACAGCGGTCTGGAAACACCATATATTTT,CASSVEQRSGNTIYF
TRBJ2-2,.,TRBV7-7,.,TGTGCCAGCACCGCCTATAACACCGGGGAGCTGTTTTTT,CASTAYNTGELFF
TRBJ1-1,.,TRBV4-1,few,TGCGCCAGCAGTACAGGAGATATGAACACTGAAGCTTTCTTT,CASSTGDMNTEAFF
TRBJ2-3,TRBD1,TRBV19,.,TGTGCCAGTAGTATAAAACAGGGGGCGGATACGCAGTATTTT,CASSIKQGADTQYF
TRBJ1-1,.,TRBV4-2,.,TGTGCCAGCAGCCAAGACCAGGGCGGTTGGACTGAAGCTTTCTTT,CASSQDQGGWTEAFF
TRBJ2-3,.,TRBV11-2,.,TGTGCCAGCTCGGAGCAGCCGGAGGCAGATACGCAGTATTTT,CASSEQPEADTQYF
TRBJ2-1,TRBD2,TRBV5-1,.,TGCGCCAGCAGCCACCCCCCGGAGCGGGAGTTGGAGAATGAGCAGTTCTTC,CASSHPPERELENEQFF
TRBJ1-6,.,TRBV15,.,TGTGCCACCGCGGGCTCCTATAATTCACCCCTCCACTTT,CATAGSYNSPLHF
TRBJ2-1,TRBD2,TRBV5-1,.,TGCGCCAGCAGCTCCGTAGCGGGGGGGCCACGGGAGCAGTTCTTC,CASSSVAGGPREQFF
TRBJ1-1,TRBD1,TRBV6-6,.,TGTGCCAGCAGTTACGGACAGGGGGCTTTCTTT,CASSYGQGAFF
TRBJ2-7,.,TRBV5-6,once,TGTGCCAGCAGCTTTCTCGGGGTCCCATCCTACGAGCAGTACTTC,CASSFLGVPSYEQYF
TRBJ1-5,TRBD1,TRBV23-1,.,TGCGCCAGCAGTCAATCGCGACAGGGGGCTAAAGAAGGCAATCAGCCCCAGCATTTT,CASSQSRQGAKEGNQPQHF
TRBJ2-3,TRBD2,TRBV14,.,TGTGCCAGCAGCCAAGAAGCGGGGGGGCTTACCACAGATACGCAGTATTTT,CASSQEAGGLTTDTQYF
TRBJ1-1,TRBD1,TRBV5-1,.,TGCGCCAGCAGCCTCGGGACAGGGTATGACACTGAAGCTTTCTTT,CASSLGTGYDTEAFF
TRBJ2-1,TRBD2,TRBV18,.,TGTGCCAGCTCACCACCACTAGCGGGAGGGGATGAGCAGTTCTTC,CASSPPLAGGDEQFF
TRBJ2-1,TRBD2,TRBV4-3,once,TGCGCCAGCAGCCAGGTAGCGGGAGGCTCCTACAATGAGCAGTTCTTC,CASSQVAGGSYNEQFF
TRBJ1-2,.,TRBV28,.,TGTGCCATATTCGGGAATGGCTACACCTTC,CAIFGNGYTF
TRBJ1-1,.,TRBV5-6,.,TGTGCCAGCAGCCCCCTTGCGACGGGGAACACTGAAGCTTTCTTT,CASSPLATGNTEAFF
TRBJ2-1,TRBD2,TRBV24-1,.,TGTGCCACCAGTGACCCTAGCGGGGGAGGGTCCTACAATGAGCAGTTCTTC,CATSDPSGGGSYNEQFF
TRBJ1-6,.,TRBV14,few,TGTGCCAGCAGCCAAGATCCCAGGGGCCCCAATTCACCCCTCCACTTT,CASSQDPRGPNSPLHF
TRBJ1-5,TRBD1,TRBV5-8,few,TGTGCCAGCAGACTAAGGACAGGAAGGGGCAATCAGCCCCAGCATTTT,CASRLRTGRGNQPQHF
TRBJ1-6,.,TRBV15,.,TGTGCCACCAGCAGTCAAGGGGATAATTCACCCCTCCACTTT,CATSSQGDNSPLHF
TRBJ2-7,.,TRBV5-4,.,TGTGCCAGCAGCTCCTACCAGGGGCGGGGGTACGAGCAGTACTTC,CASSSYQGRGYEQYF
TRBJ1-5,TRBD1,TRBV19,.,TGTGCCAGTAGTATGGGACAGGCAAGAGGTTATAGCAATCAGCCCCAGCATTTT,CASSMGQARGYSNQPQHF
TRBJ2-7,TRBD1,TRBV11-2,.,TGTGCCAGCAGCTTAGGACAGGGGCTGTACGAGCAGTACTTC,CASSLGQGLYEQYF
TRBJ2-2,.,TRBV18,.,TGTGCCAGCTCAGGGGATAGCGCCGGGGAGCTGTTTTTT,CASSGDSAGELFF
TRBJ2-7,.,TRBV9,once,TGTGCCAGCAGCGGTGGGGCTTCCTACGAGCAGTACTTC,CASSGGASYEQYF
TRBJ2-1,.,TRBV19,few,TGTGCCAGTAGTATAGCTCTCTTGGAGACCTACAATGAGCAGTTCTTC,CASSIALLETYNEQFF
TRBJ2-3,TRBD2,TRBV7-2,.,TGTGCCAGCAGCACAATAGCGGGGGGGCCTCAAGATACGCAGTATTTT,CASSTIAGGPQDTQYF
TRBJ1-1,.,TRBV2,.,TGTGCCAGCAGTGCGGGATTGAACACTGAAGCTTTCTTT,CASSAGLNTEAFF
TRBJ2-1,TRBD2,TRBV7-2,.,TGTGCCAGCAGCTTAGCTGCCAGCGGGGGGGCCAATGAGCAGTTCTTC,CASSLAASGGANEQFF
TRBJ2-1,TRBD2,TRBV7-2,once,TGTGCCAGCAGCCCCGGGGGTAGCGGGAGGGCCTACTCCTACAATGAGCAGTTCTTC,CASSPGGSGRAYSYNEQFF
TRBJ1-4,TRBD1,TRBV7-2,.,TGTGCCAGCAGCTTAACCTCTGGGACAGATGAAAAACTGTTTTTT,CASSLTSGTDEKLFF
TRBJ1-5,.,TRBV7-2,.,TGTGCCAGCAGCCGACTCAATCAGCCCCAGCATTTT,CASSRLNQPQHF
TRBJ2-7,TRBD1,TRBV7-2,.,TGTGCCAGCACCCCTCAAGAGGACAGGGGAGACAATTGGTACGAGCAGTACTTC,CASTPQEDRGDNWYEQYF
TRBJ1-2,.,TRBV4-3,once,TGCGCCAGCAGCCTAACAGGGCAGGGGAACTATGGCTACACCTTC,CASSLTGQGNYGYTF
TRBJ1-2,.,TRBV5-6,.,TGTGCCAGCAGCTTGCCAGGGTCAGGCTATGGCTACACCTTC,CASSLPGSGYGYTF
TRBJ2-5,.,TRBV5-1,.,TGCGCCAGCACACATGGGGTCGGGAGTTACCAAGAGACCCAGTACTTC,CASTHGVGSYQETQYF
TRBJ1-6,TRBD1,TRBV2,.,TGTGCCACCGGGGACAGCTCCTATAATTCACCCCTCCACTTT,CATGDSSYNSPLHF
TRBJ1-4,TRBD1,TRBV27,.,TGTGCCAGCAGTCCCAACCGGGACAGCCTAGAAAAACTGTTTTTT,CASSPNRDSLEKLFF
TRBJ1-2,.,TRBV28,.,TGTGCCAGCAGTTTATACGGGGTCGCAGGTGGCTACACCTTC,CASSLYGVAGGYTF
TRBJ2-7,TRBD2,TRBV19,.,TGTGCCAGTAGTCTCCTGGGAGGGATCCCCCACTCCTACGAGCAGTACTTC,CASSLLGGIPHSYEQYF
TRBJ1-6,TRBD1,TRBV19,once,TGTGCCAGTCACCAGGACAGGAGCTCCTATAATTCACCCCTCCACTTT,CASHQDRSSYNSPLHF
TRBJ2-1,TRBD2,TRBV9,.,TGTGCCAGCAGCGTAGCCGGTCTAGCGGAGGGTGAGCAGTTCTTC,CASSVAGLAEGEQFF
TRBJ2-7,TRBD1,TRBV6-5,once,TGTGCCGGAAAGGGGACAGGGGGTTTCTACGAGCAGTACTTC,CAGKGTGGFYEQYF
TRBJ1-4,TRBD1,TRBV5-4,.,TGTGCCAGCAGCTTCAGCGGACAGGGTTCGAATGAAAAACTGTTTTTT,CASSFSGQGSNEKLFF
TRBJ1-2,TRBD1,TRBV9,once,TGTGCCAGCAGCGAGAGGGACAGTAACTATGGCTACACCTTC,CASSERDSNYGYTF
TRBJ1-2,.,TRBV6-5,once,TGTGCCAGCAGCCATCACCACGGGGATGATGGCTACACCTTC,CASSHHHGDDGYTF
TRBJ1-1,TRBD1,TRBV28,.,TGTGCCAGCAGCGCTCCGGGACAGTACCAAAATGAAGCTTTCTTT,CASSAPGQYQNEAFF
TRBJ2-3,TRBD2,TRBV5-1,.,TGCGCCAGCAAGCGGGGCGCCTCAGATACGCAGTATTTT,CASKRGASDTQYF
TRBJ1-2,.,TRBV9,.,TGTGCCAGCAGCGTGACGCGACAGAACTATGGCTACACCTTC,CASSVTRQNYGYTF
TRBJ1-5,.,TRBV4-3,.,TGCGCCAGCAGCCAAGATCCGCCAGGGGCCCCGCAGCCCCAGCATTTT,CASSQDPPGAPQPQHF
TRBJ2-3,.,TRBV5-6,.,TGTGCCAGCAGCTCCTGGGGCTCAGATACGCAGTATTTT,CASSSWGSDTQYF
TRBJ2-1,TRBD2,TRBV27,.,TGTGCCAGCAGTTTAGAGGGGACTAGCATTTTCAATGAGCAGTTCTTC,CASSLEGTSIFNEQFF